This paragraph covers one T cell receptor (beta chain) sequence. Its specificity is unknown. With 60 Vbeta and 13 Jbeta primers, the PCR was carried out. Profiled with immunoSEQ multiplex PCR; TCRdb holds only in-frame clones, not every one. The sample lists more than 90,000 clones, approximately 81% occurring once. The V and J ends lost 3 bases and 5 bases respectively, with 10 bases between them. This CDR3 region has 13 residues. CDR1 SQVTM and CDR2 ANQGSEA come from the germline V gene. This sample is drawn from a study of cytomegalovirus exposure and HLA in healthy donors. Findings of the study overall: Later analysis indicated greater clonal expansion among HLA-associated TCR beta chains than among equally common other chains. Presence/absence analyses took donor sequencing depth as roughly uniform. Analyzed later, association rates of TCRs varied across HLA loci, with DRB1 most and HLA-C fewest. About 87% or about 30% of the time was how often most TCR beta V segments were productive, according to an earlier analysis.

This clonotype originated in a middle-aged woman in good health and CMV-seronegative. This chain links TRBV29-1 with TRBJ2-2; tentative D call: TRBD2 (5 bases). The sequenced sample consisted of PBMCs. Here the CDR3 reads CSVEKLGTGELFF. The DNA for the CDR3 is TGCAGCGTTGAGAAACTAGGAACCGGGGAGCTGTTTTTT.